This T cell receptor beta chain was sequenced in a study of blood T cell repertoires in COVID-19. Study in general: COVID-19 samples collected from the United States, Italy and Spain covered acute and convalescent phases.

Between the trimmed V and J ends, which lost 0 bases and 2 bases, there was a span of 10 bases. Germline-derived CDR1 and CDR2 are MNHEY and SVGAGI. The CDR3 sequence is 15 residues long. The method was immunoSEQ multiplex PCR; TCRdb's version includes in-frame clones alone and lacks a portion of them. The sample carries hundreds of thousands of clones, 75% to 90% recorded once. Material: peripheral blood. The chain carries TRBV6-5 and TRBJ1-1; D unclear. The TCR sequence derives from a woman in her 30s with active or convalescent COVID-19. CDR3 in DNA: TGTGCCAGCAGTTACTCTCCCCGGGAAAACACTGAAGCTTTCTTT. It yields the protein CASSYSPRENTEAFF.